This T cell receptor (beta chain) was captured in a study of blood T cells in healthy people across ages. Regarding this clonotype: As yet, its antigen is unknown.

Study-wide points: Per million T cells, the diversity of TCR beta decreased roughly linearly as age advanced.

A sample-barcoded 5' primer and a J-beta primer mix were used in a second PCR of roughly 6 to 11 cycles. Every cDNA molecule bore a tag from a template-switch adaptor containing 12 random nucleotides. Every individual sample yielded 2.5 million or more paired-end reads (each containing CDR3). TCRdb reanalysed the 5' RACE reads using MiXCR and keeps one entry per CDR3 protein. The table includes 1,500,000 or so distinct CDR3 sequences, approximately 59% detected once. Ranging in age from about 6 to 90, the donors were healthy Caucasian individuals from Russia. This receptor was obtained from a young man in good health. Sequencing was performed on blood.

CDR3 sequence reads: CASSQVPRDTQHF. CDR3 DNA sequence: TGCGCCAGCAGCCAAGTGCCCAGGGATACCCAGCATTTT. This sequence joins TRBV4-1 and TRBJ1-5, with a weak D call TRBD1 (5 bases). V was clipped by 1 base and J by 11 bases, with 12 bases between them. CDR3 size: 13 residues. Germline assignment: CDR1 MGHRA and CDR2 YSYEKL.